These 12 T cell receptor beta chains share one sample of origin, sequenced in a study of beta chain features in type 1 diabetes. Study outcomes and limitations: Patients with Type 1 diabetes showed moderately but significantly shorter TCRB CDR3s in all four CD4+ subsets.

What these receptors recognize is not known. The authors reverse transcribed all of the isolated RNA, so sequencing captured expressed TCRB transcripts. Data came from immunoSEQ multiplex PCR; TCRdb stores just in-frame clones and leaves some out. The sample has 150,000 or so clones, approximately 9% seen once. Sequencing was done on a sample of central memory CD4+ T cells from blood. These receptors were taken from a woman aged 18-29 years with type 1 diabetes.

The chain couples TRBV6-1 to TRBJ1-6, with D perhaps matching TRBD1 (6 bases). CDR1 and CDR2 (germline): MNHNS, SASEGT. The CDR3 runs to 13 residues. Trimming pared 8 bases from V and 7 bases from J, leaving 12 bases between. DNA of the CDR3: TGTGCCAGCGGCTCAGGGGTGAATTCACCCCTCCACTTT. Translating it yields CASGSGVNSPLHF.

This clone was seen a handful of times. The chain is built from TRBV7-2 and TRBJ1-2; 7 nucleotides agree with TRBD1. This CDR3 has 14 amino acids. Germline lookup yields CDR1 SGHTA and CDR2 FQGNSA. The junction had 11 bases not matched to a gene; V was cut back by 5 bases and J by 8 bases. The CDR3: CASSPGQALGGYTF. CDR3 DNA sequence: TGTGCCAGCAGCCCAGGACAGGCATTAGGCGGCTACACCTTC.

This sequence joins TRBV5-1 and TRBJ2-6; 7 nucleotides match TRBD1. The CDR3 is 16 residues long. The V segment lost 4 bases and the J segment 0 bases; nucleotides outside the gene matches: 4. From germline, CDR1 is SGHRS and CDR2 YFSETQ. The DNA for the CDR3 is TGCGCCAGCAGCGCACAGGGGTCCTCTGGGGCCAACGTCCTGACTTTC. It codes for CASSAQGSSGANVLTF.

The rearrangement joins TRBV18 to TRBJ1-6; D uncertain. V was cut by 3 bases and J by 5 bases, with 11 bases left in between. Germline lookup yields CDR1 KGHSH and CDR2 LQKENI. This CDR3 spans 15 amino acids. The CDR3, as DNA: TGTGCCAGCTCACCTGGGAGATCTGATAATTCACCCCTCCACTTT. As protein: CASSPGRSDNSPLHF. The variable domain in full, completed from reference TRBV18 and TRBJ1-6, reads NAGVMQNPRHLVRRRGQEARLRCSPMKGHSHVYWYRQLPEEGLKFMVYLQKENIIDESGMPKERFSAEFPKEGPSILRIQQVVRGDSAAYFCASSPGRSDNSPLHFGNGTRLTVT.

This clone appeared a few times. This chain joins TRBV19 and TRBJ1-5, with D unclear. The germline V gene encodes CDR1 LNHDA and CDR2 SQIVND (reference sequence). The CDR3 is made up of 16 amino acids. V gave up 7 bases and J gave up 2 bases, with 18 bases separating them. The CDR3: CASNPFEAERNQPQHF. The CDR3 DNA is TGTGCCAGTAATCCCTTTGAGGCAGAGCGCAATCAGCCCCAGCATTTT.

The gene calls are TRBV18 and TRBJ1-2; 7 bases map to TRBD1. The CDR3 contains 15 residues. Germline V gene sequence: CDR1 KGHSH, CDR2 LQKENI. V dropped 2 bases and J dropped 7; count of bases not matched to a gene: 10. CDR3 bases: TGTGCCAGCTCACCAGGGGGCAGGGGGAGAGGTGGCTACACCTTC. Translating it yields CASSPGGRGRGGYTF.

The chain employs TRBV5-1 and TRBJ2-2, with D possibly being TRBD1 (5 bases). CDR3 length equals 14 residues. The germline gives CDR1 SGHRS, CDR2 YFSETQ. Trimming stripped 2 bases from V and 3 bases from J, with 8 bases between. CDR3 nucleotides: TGCGCCAGCAGCTTTGGGGCAGACACCGGGGAGCTGTTTTTT. Protein: CASSFGADTGELFF.

The chain has TRBV7-8 and TRBJ1-2; 7 bases align to TRBD1. Per the germline V gene, CDR1 is SGHVS and CDR2 is FQNEAQ. Trimming at V came to 2 bases and at J to 7 bases, leaving 10 bases not matched to a gene. The CDR3 runs to 15 residues. CDR3 loop: CASSLSGTDNGGYTF. Here the CDR3 DNA reads TGTGCCAGCAGCTTATCGGGGACAGACAACGGTGGCTACACCTTC.

This clone was recorded a few times. The chain joins TRBV4-1 to TRBJ2-1; TRBD2 matches 9 bases. Germline CDR1 MGHRA, CDR2 YSYEKL. With V trimmed by 1 base and J by 6 bases, 7 bases remained unmatched. The CDR3 is 16 amino acids. CDR3 DNA: TGCGCCAGCAGCCAAGCGTGGGCGGGAGGGCGCAATGAGCAGTTCTTC. This encodes CASSQAWAGGRNEQFF.

Concerning this clone itself: Additional DNA sequences in this sample encode the identical CDR3. The genes are TRBV5-1 and TRBJ1-5, with D possibly matching TRBD1 (5 bases). V dropped 2 bases and J dropped 0 bases, with 9 bases sitting between them. CDR1 and CDR2 (germline): SGHRS, YFSETQ. CDR3 length equals 15 residues. CDR3 bases: TGCGCCAGCAGCTTATCGGGGGATAGCAATCAGCCCCAGCATTTT. Its protein is CASSLSGDSNQPQHF.

V is TRBV11-3 and J is TRBJ2-6, with D unresolved. This CDR3 is built from 13 residues. V shed 6 bases and J shed 4 bases, with 7 bases lying between them. The germline V gene has CDR1 SGHNT and CDR2 YENEEA. DNA for the CDR3: TGTGCCAGCAGATTCTCGGGGGCCAACGTCCTGACTTTC. Amino acids: CASRFSGANVLTF. The entire variable domain, with the rest obtained from reference TRBV11-3 and TRBJ2-6, is as follows: EAGVVQSPRYKIIEKKQPVAFWCNPISGHNTLYWYLQNLGQGPELLIRYENEEAVDDSQLPKDRFSAERLKGVDSTLKIQPAELGDSAVYLCASRFSGANVLTFGAGSRLTVL.

This clone was counted only a few times. At the DNA level, this CDR3 is encoded by other sequences in the same sample as well. The chain links TRBV15 to TRBJ2-5, with D possibly matching TRBD2 (5 bases). In germline, CDR1 is LNHNV, CDR2 YYDKDF (reference sequence). Deletions cut 0 bases from V and 4 bases from J, with 6 bases between. The CDR3 is made up of 13 amino acids. The CDR3: CATSRDRGETQYF. DNA for the CDR3: TGTGCCACCAGCAGAGATCGGGGAGAGACCCAGTACTTC.